This T cell receptor beta chain was documented in a study of response to subunit inactivated influenza vaccine. Study outcomes and limitations: There was a suggestion from the authors that each seasonal influenza vaccination recruits few new T cells.

The V and J ends lost 4 bases and 4 bases respectively, with 11 bases between them. Germline CDR1 and CDR2: SGHKS and YYEKEE (reference sequence). The CDR3 is 13 residues long. TCRdb fed the RT-PCR reads into MiXCR, producing one record per CDR3 protein. The repertoire holds a few hundred thousand distinct CDR3 sequences, with 21% as singletons. This clonotype was detected many times. The antigen is undetermined. This chain joins TRBV5-5 and TRBJ1-1, with D possibly matching TRBD1 (5 bases). The sequence was obtained from a man aged 45-69 years who received an inactivated influenza vaccine. This specimen was PBMCs from blood, taken about 20 months after vaccination. The CDR3 nucleotides read TGTGCCAGCAGCGGACCCAGGGTCACTGAAGCTTTCTTT. Amino acids: CASSGPRVTEAFF.